The 16 T cell receptor beta chains below come from one sample, sequenced in a study of T cell responses to AZD1222 COVID-19 vaccine. Only in-frame clones appear in the TCRdb table, and some are missing; sequencing was by immunoSEQ multiplex PCR. The repertoire holds about 73,000 clones, with approximately 89% as singletons. The sequencing here drew on peripheral blood, taken on day 0 of AZD1222 vaccination. The receptors stem from an adult in good health.

In this sample, this clone turned up a few times. The chain links TRBV25-1 to TRBJ1-2, with a tentative D call TRBD1 (5 bases). There are 15 residues in the CDR3. Germline V gene data show CDR1 as MGHDK and CDR2 as SYGVNS. Trimming shortened V by 1 base and J by 10 bases, and 19 bases separated the two germline ends. CDR3 DNA: TGTGCCAGCAGTGAATTGGTAACTGGGAAGGGGACCTACACCTTC. Its translation: CASSELVTGKGTYTF.

V gene TRBV7-3 combines with J gene TRBJ2-2; no reliable D call. The CDR3 runs 13 residues. The V gene's germline CDR1 is SGHTA and CDR2 FQGTGA. V lost 4 bases to trimming and J lost 4 bases, with 7 bases between them. CDR3 DNA sequence: TGTGCCAGCAGCTACCGAAGCACCGGGGAGCTGTTTTTT. Translating it yields CASSYRSTGELFF.

The genes are TRBV10-3 and TRBJ2-4; D is uncertain. Germline V CDR1 and CDR2: ENHRY, SYGVKD. Trimming removed 2 bases at V and 6 bases at J, with 5 bases between. The CDR3 loop spans 12 amino acids. This CDR3 is CAISEVLNIQYF. Written as DNA, the CDR3 is TGTGCCATCAGTGAGGTTCTAAACATTCAGTACTTC.

V is TRBV6-1 and J is TRBJ1-2; D is unclear. This CDR3 region has 12 residues. Germline loops: CDR1 MNHNS, CDR2 SASEGT. The V end was cut by 10 bases, the J end by 3 bases, with 12 bases between. The CDR3 nucleotides are TGTGCCACCTCCGGGAGCGACTATGGCTACACCTTC. Translation: CATSGSDYGYTF.

The chain uses TRBV11-2 and TRBJ2-7, with a weak D call TRBD2 (7 bases). This CDR3 region has 17 residues. CDR1 SGHAT and CDR2 FQNNGV come from the germline V gene. V was pared by 1 base and J by 1 base, with 17 bases between. Written as DNA, the CDR3 is TGTGCCAGCAGCTTAGTCCAGAAGGGGGGGAGATCCTACGAGCAGTACTTC. It translates to CASSLVQKGGRSYEQYF.

This chain connects TRBV7-9 to TRBJ2-2, with TRBD2 identical over 10 bases. This CDR3 spans 17 amino acids. Germline CDR1 and CDR2: SEHNR and FQNEAQ (reference sequence). V shed 7 bases and J 3 bases; nucleotides not matched to a gene: 11. The chain's CDR3 is CASTKGSLAGDTGELFF. The CDR3 region has the DNA TGTGCCAGCACCAAGGGGAGCCTAGCGGGGGACACCGGGGAGCTGTTTTTT.

The chain recombines TRBV19 with TRBJ2-7; D not resolved. Trimming cost V 3 bases and J 6 bases, with 15 bases left between them. CDR3 length equals 14 residues. From germline, CDR1 is LNHDA and CDR2 SQIVND (reference sequence). CDR3 region: CASSILLGFGEQYF. CDR3 DNA: TGTGCCAGTAGTATTTTGTTGGGTTTTGGCGAGCAGTACTTC.

J is TRBJ2-1 and V is TRBV5-5; D is possibly TRBD2 (5 bases). The germline CDR1 and CDR2 sequences are SGHKS and YYEKEE (reference sequence). The CDR3 extends over 15 amino acids. V lost 6 bases, J lost 0 bases, and 13 bases lay in between. The DNA for the CDR3 is TGTGCCAGCACCTTTGACTATTCCTCCTACAATGAGCAGTTCTTC. Its protein product is CASTFDYSSYNEQFF.

The rearrangement uses TRBV28 and TRBJ2-1, with D perhaps matching TRBD1 (6 bases). Germline CDR1 is MDHEN and CDR2 is SYDVKM. CDR3 length: 16 amino acids. Trimming stripped 7 bases from V and 1 base from J, with 17 bases between. Here the CDR3 DNA reads TGTGCCAGCAATCCTTTCGGGACAAATTCCTACAATGAGCAGTTCTTC. Its translation: CASNPFGTNSYNEQFF.

The chain uses TRBV9 and TRBJ2-3; the match to TRBD1 covers 9 bases. Germline V gene lookup returns CDR1 SGDLS and CDR2 YYNGEE. The CDR3 has 16 amino acids. Unmatched junction bases numbered 9, after V lost 3 bases and J lost 4 bases. This chain's CDR3 is CASSAPGQGSADTQYF. CDR3 DNA sequence: TGTGCCAGCAGCGCCCCGGGACAGGGATCCGCAGATACGCAGTATTTT.

Remarks on this clone: At one boundary the junction diverges from the germline segment, which might be a read error. The chain links TRBV2 to TRBJ2-2; TRBD2 agrees at 9 bases. The germline gives CDR1 SNHLY, CDR2 FYNNEI. This CDR3 is 17 amino acids long. Written as DNA, the CDR3 is TGTGCCAGCAGAGAAGACCCAGCGGGAGGTGGTGGCGGGGAGCTGTTTTTT. This gives the protein CASREDPAGGGGGELFF.

The chain is built from TRBV12-3 or TRBV12-4 and TRBJ2-7; D is tentatively TRBD1 or TRBD2 (5 bases each). The V end lost 1 base, the J end lost 5 bases, and 9 bases lay between the germline ends. CDR3 length: 13 residues. CDR3 protein: CASSLGGTDEQYF. DNA of the CDR3: TGTGCCAGCAGTTTAGGAGGGACCGACGAGCAGTACTTC.

The chain carries TRBV5-1 and TRBJ2-7, with 7 bases identical to TRBD1. The CDR3 spans 17 residues. J gave up 2 bases and V 4 bases, and 15 bases lay outside the gene matches. CDR1 is SGHRS and CDR2 is YFSETQ in the germline V gene. This CDR3 is CASSANIPGQITYEQYF. In DNA, the CDR3 is TGCGCCAGCAGCGCCAACATACCGGGACAGATAACCTACGAGCAGTACTTC.

The chain combines TRBV5-4 with TRBJ1-1; 9 bases fit TRBD1. This CDR3 has 15 residues. V trimming: 0 bases; J trimming: 4 bases; junction bases outside the gene matches: 4. CDR1 is SGHNT and CDR2 is YYREEE in the germline V gene (reference sequence). In DNA form, the CDR3 reads TGTGCCAGCAGCTTGGAAGGGACAGGGAGCACTGAAGCTTTCTTT. This translates into CASSLEGTGSTEAFF.

The chain carries TRBV28 and TRBJ2-2, with D maybe TRBD2 (6 bases). From germline, CDR1 is MDHEN and CDR2 SYDVKM. V lost 5 bases and J 5 bases, leaving 15 bases between the germline ends. The CDR3 loop spans 15 amino acids. The DNA for the CDR3 is TGTGCCAGCAGTCGGGAACGGGGGTGGACCGGGGAGCTGTTTTTT. Protein: CASSRERGWTGELFF.

The CDR3 loop reads CASSYTGLGSGNTIYF. CDR3 nucleotides: TGTGCCAGCAGCTACACCGGACTGGGCTCTGGAAACACCATATATTTT. The rearrangement joins TRBV5-6 to TRBJ1-3, with D uncertain. The V gene's germline CDR1 is SGHDT and CDR2 YYEEEE. V was trimmed by 3 bases and J by 0 bases, leaving 13 bases between them. The CDR3 totals 16 residues. Full variable domain (remainder filled in from reference TRBV5-6 and TRBJ1-3): DAGVTQSPTHLIKTRGQQVTLRCSPKSGHDTVSWYQQALGQGPQFIFQYYEEEERQRGNFPDRFSGHQFPNYSSELNVNALLLGDSALYLCASSYTGLGSGNTIYFGEGSWLTVV.